This T cell receptor (beta chain) appears in the sequencing data of a study of cytomegalovirus exposure and HLA in healthy donors (dated by TCRdb to the late 2010s). In the study overall: In an earlier analysis of 587 of the donors, less than 350 Gb of sequence data and 100 million or so unique TCR beta sequences from some 170 million T cells were reported. High-throughput TCR immunosequencing, statistical association of individual TCRs with disease status, and machine learning were combined to predict cytomegalovirus infection status. A later analysis re-examined previously published TCR beta repertoires from several hundred donors and added high-resolution HLA genotyping to investigate patterns of TCR occurrence. A separate validation cohort of approximately 120 different subjects was used in addition to the roughly 640-subject first cohort. Of the roughly 400 genotyped donors, approximately 82% fell in the genetic ancestry cluster associated with self-reported Caucasian donors. Alongside the repertoire data, information on donor age, sex, ethnicity and CMV serostatus was compiled. Class I and class II HLA loci were covered by the typing at four-digit resolution. A later genetic analysis took genome-wide SNP genotypes for about 65% of the 666 donors and used that subset as a discovery cohort. In an earlier analysis of 500 to 650 of the donors, high-throughput TCR beta sequencing was used to judge whether each TCR beta V gene segment behaved as functional or pseudogenic. Rather than using new phenotypic data, the later analysis identified candidate immune exposures from TCR beta sequences and from how often those sequences occurred across donors. Typing coverage differed by locus: A, B, C, DRB1 and DQB1 were typed in about 620-640 donors, DQA1 in 500 to 550, DPA1 in some 570, and DPB1 in approximately 450. An early release covering approximately 600 HLA-typed donors comprised about 300 gigabases of sequencing data and approximately 80 million unique TCR sequences. Roughly five DR-DQ haplotypes were handled as single units for association and clustering, since linkage in the cohort was strong. Across approximately 400 genotyped donors of the cohort, an average of roughly 250,000 unique TCR beta nucleotide sequences per donor were sequenced, and approximately 17% of those sequences were non-productive. Using immunosequencing, the study profiled T cell repertoires from roughly 650 subjects and related those repertoires to cytomegalovirus serostatus. The study aimed to test whether signatures of past pathogen exposure could be identified by cataloging public T cell receptors. All discovery cohort repertoires had been generated using a single sequencing platform.

What the work shows at the level of the full study, not this receptor alone: The only immune exposure information available for the cohort was CMV serostatus. A further reported finding was that TCR beta sequences accurately predicted the HLA-A and HLA-B alleles for most subjects in the first cohort. The sequencing pipeline was judged likely to have produced a cluster of highly shared sequence variants as a technical artifact. The classifier was reported to diagnose cytomegalovirus status with high specificity and sensitivity in both the original and validation cohorts. In an earlier analysis of about 600 of the donors, most TCR beta V segments appeared in productive rearrangements about 87% or about 30% of the time, broadly matching IMGT annotations. According to a later analysis, parvovirus B19, influenza, CMV and Epstein-Barr virus appeared linked to several top co-occurrence clusters. Three of the identified cytomegalovirus-associated TCR beta chains were confirmed in vitro to be specific for cytomegalovirus antigens. In a later genetic analysis, a missense DCLRE1C variant was associated with V-gene and J-gene trimming of TCR beta chains, and the association was replicated in an independent cohort. A later analysis found that TCR association rates varied across HLA loci, with DRB1 alleles showing the most associated TCRs and HLA-C alleles the fewest. A total of fewer than 200 TCR beta chains were listed by the study as associated with cytomegalovirus. In a later analysis, most CMV-associated TCR beta chains were found to appear HLA-restricted, with HLA associations seemingly driven largely by CMV exposure. The cohort was sequenced for TCR beta chains only, and without alpha or paired-chain data the features that could be detected were limited. A later analysis associated approximately 17,000 TCR beta sequences with specific HLA alleles at a false discovery rate of 0.05. The authors suggested that the approach could potentially be generalized to other disease states and immunological phenotypes. A later genetic analysis reported fewer N-insertions in productive TCRs among donors in an Asian-associated ancestry cluster than the roughly 720-donor mean. The earlier analysis of about 600 of the donors excluded some 15 rarely observed V segments, including chromosome 9 orphons, because counts were too low. The presence/absence analyses assumed that sequencing depth was roughly uniform across donors, and that assumption may not be true. Because some donors lacked HLA typing at each locus, the association tests relied only on the typed subset. In a later analysis, HLA-associated TCR beta chains were found to be more clonally expanded and to have lower generation probabilities than equally common non-associated chains. While some public TCRs were present in many individuals, most TCR sequences turned up only very rarely across donors. Correlated functional status among segregating V segments might reflect linkage disequilibrium, but an unknown experimental factor could not be ruled out. Strong co-occurrence of HLA alleles, especially DR and DQ, made assigning TCR associations to individual alleles difficult. Some IMGT-functional V segments, including TRBV6-2 and TRBV6-3, could not be told apart with the 87-base-pair reads, so those segments were excluded.

In the case of this clone: What this receptor recognizes is not known. One base away there is no much larger clone; base qualities are not given.

Libraries came from the immunoSEQ multiplex PCR assay. The multiplex PCR relied on a mix of 60 forward primers for TCR Vbeta segments and 13 reverse primers for TCR Jbeta segments. The CDR3 region of rearranged TCR beta genes was amplified from genomic DNA with a multiplex PCR assay. On the Illumina HiSeq System, the amplified TCR beta libraries were sequenced as 87-base-pair reads. In the authors' own workflow: A later analysis tallied tens of millions of unique TCR beta chains across the 666 repertoires, and approximately 12 million of those chains were shared by two or more donors. To remove PCR and sequencing errors, raw reads were error-corrected and collapsed into unique sequences using a nearest-neighbor algorithm that merged closely related sequences. CDR3 sequences were aligned to IMGT reference sequences to assign V, D and J gene segments. For a sequence to be retained, a match of at least six nucleotides was required to both a V gene segment and a J gene segment. Rearrangements were classified as productive when the CDR3 lacked stop codons and remained in frame with V and J, and all other rearrangements were classified as non-productive. CDR3 was defined according to IMGT convention as the region running from the second conserved V-encoded cysteine to the conserved J-encoded phenylalanine. In an earlier analysis of 500 to 650 of the donors, sequences lacking an unambiguous match to a single V gene segment were excluded. In an earlier analysis of approximately 590 of the donors, V segments were called functional above 56.7% productive rearrangements and were called segregating when the between-donor standard deviation exceeded 5%. A statistical classification framework was built to diagnose cytomegalovirus status from the catalog of TCR beta chain sequences. In a later analysis, V and J genes were assigned by comparing TCR nucleotide sequences against IMGT/GENE-DB human TR gene sequences. Using the TCRdist pipeline, a later analysis assigned CDR3 sequences along with most-parsimonious VDJ recombination scenarios. A later analysis defined each TCR beta chain by its CDR3 amino acid sequence plus V-gene family, and excluded reads lacking a unique V-gene family. In a later analysis, approximately 590 highly shared, low-generation-probability nucleotide sequences were removed to address suspected cross-contamination and a sequencing artifact. In a later analysis, a clonal expansion index for each public chain was calculated from normalized within-repertoire ranks of inferred template counts. Generation probabilities in a later analysis came from a VDJ recombination model fitted to out-of-frame rearrangements, and those results were checked against IGoR. In a later analysis, hypergeometric tests were used to score TCR-TCR, TCR-HLA and TCR-CMV co-occurrence, with a repertoire-size bias correction applied to TCR pairs. In a later analysis, false discovery rates were estimated by permuting HLA or CMV assignments 20 times. In a later analysis, co-occurring TCRs were grouped using DBSCAN, with TCRdist sequence similarity added in when clustering inside HLA-allele-positive subsets. For co-occurrence clustering, repertoires with fewer than 30,000 or more than 120,000 public chains were excluded, along with several repertoires with anomalous nucleotide sharing. TCRdb took over this immuneACCESS table, retaining in-frame rearrangements with V and J assigned. Such tables are incomplete; in checked studies, under half of the missing clones stem from an unresolved V gene, and the remainder is unexplained. V and J calls and clone size are given by that table; D and trimming were obtained from the DNA. The sample has around 150,000 clones on record, 75% to 85% of them singletons. The leading ten clones occupy approximately 4.5% of the sample.

In total, approximately 610 healthy bone marrow donors made up the cohort. All cohort members were sampled while nominally healthy, although unrecorded immune exposures were likely present. The donor tested CMV seronegative, placing the donor among the roughly 350 seronegative members of the cohort. Each donor provided a peripheral blood sample, and peripheral blood mononuclear cells were used for TCR beta sequencing. The Qiagen DNeasy Blood Extraction Kit was used to extract genomic DNA from the blood cell samples. The germline V gene (reference sequence) yields SEHNR for CDR1 and FQNEAQ for CDR2. Here V drops 4 bases and J drops 0 bases, and the junction holds 4 bases not matched to any gene. Taken from cysteine to phenylalanine, the CDR3 has 15 residues. The kept DNA is CDR3 alone, 45 bases in frame from the first base.

This receptor was identified in a man under 40 in good health and CMV-seronegative. Material: PBMCs. The sequence is built from TRBV7-9 and TRBJ1-1, and TRBD1 aligns with 8 junction nucleotides. The bases read TGTGCCAGCAGCTCACGGACAGGGATGAACACTGAAGCTTTCTTT. This gives the protein CASSSRTGMNTEAFF.